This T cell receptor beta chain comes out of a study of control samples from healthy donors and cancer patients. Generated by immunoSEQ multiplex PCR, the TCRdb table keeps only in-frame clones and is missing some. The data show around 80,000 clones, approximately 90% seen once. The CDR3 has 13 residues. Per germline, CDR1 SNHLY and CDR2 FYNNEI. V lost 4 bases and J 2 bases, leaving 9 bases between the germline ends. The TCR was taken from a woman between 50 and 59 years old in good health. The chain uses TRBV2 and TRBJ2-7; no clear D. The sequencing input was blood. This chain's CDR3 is CASSVAVTYEQYF. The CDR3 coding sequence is TGTGCCAGCAGTGTAGCAGTAACCTACGAGCAGTACTTC.